The following is a T cell receptor beta chain sequence with its context. The sample originates from a study of blood T cell repertoires in COVID-19. At the level of the study: The study drew acute and convalescent COVID-19 samples from the United States, Italy and Spain. T cells, B-cell-depleted T cells, or PBMCs provided the cDNA or gDNA that served as material.

Sequenced by immunoSEQ multiplex PCR; TCRdb stores in-frame clones only, minus some. The table has about 250,000 clones, about 87% seen once. Seattle patient enrollment occurred during active infection, with longitudinal follow-up thereafter. Unmatched junction bases numbered 3, after V lost 3 bases and J lost 4 bases. The CDR3 runs to 14 residues. Germline V lookup: CDR1 SGHNT, CDR2 YYREEE (reference sequence). This TCR was sampled from a woman aged 25 to 39 with COVID-19, enrolled during active disease. Sequenced material: peripheral blood. The chain recombines TRBV5-4 with TRBJ2-1; 8 nucleotides agree with TRBD1. CDR3 sequence: CASSSGTGYNEQFF. CDR3 coding DNA: TGTGCCAGCAGCTCCGGGACAGGATACAATGAGCAGTTCTTC.